The 13 T cell receptor beta chains presented below share a single source sample, sequenced in a study of early stage breast cancer tumors. Some clones are missing from TCRdb's copy, which holds only in-frame ones; the method was immunoSEQ multiplex PCR. The data contain 25,000 to 35,000 clones, about 70% of them singletons. The sequenced sample consisted of blood. Every receptor here comes from a person aged 45 to 60 with breast cancer.

This clone was seen a handful of times. The chain joins TRBV10-3 to TRBJ2-7, with 11 bases fitting TRBD2. The CDR3 consists of 13 residues. Germline CDR1 reads ENHRY; CDR2 reads SYGVKD. With 6 bases clipped from V and 9 bases from J, the junction kept 7 bases outside the gene matches. CDR3 DNA: TGTGCCATCAGACGCCTAGCGGGAGGTCCGCAGTACTTC. It yields the protein CAIRRLAGGPQYF.

This chain connects TRBV7-9 to TRBJ1-1; tentative D call: TRBD1 (5 bases). This CDR3 has 15 residues. V dropped 1 base and J dropped 5 bases, with 14 bases sitting between them. Germline CDR1 reads SEHNR; CDR2 reads FQNEAQ (reference sequence). CDR3 coding DNA: TGTGCCAGCAGCTTAGATGGGGCCGGCACTACTGAAGCTTTCTTT. Translated: CASSLDGAGTTEAFF.

This sequence joins TRBV7-2 and TRBJ1-1, with D perhaps TRBD1 (5 bases). Per germline, CDR1 SGHTA and CDR2 FQGNSA. Trimming cost V 2 bases and J 5 bases, with 12 bases left between them. The CDR3 covers 14 residues. Here the CDR3 DNA reads TGTGCCAGCAGCTTACAGCAGGGTAAGACTGAAGCTTTCTTT. Translation: CASSLQQGKTEAFF.

The V gene is TRBV5-5, the J gene TRBJ1-1; D is unclear. V lost 4 bases to trimming and J lost 5 bases, with 9 bases between them. This CDR3 has 12 amino acids. Germline CDR1 is SGHKS and CDR2 is YYEKEE (reference sequence). CDR3 sequence: CASSRLGTEAFF. The CDR3 coding sequence is TGTGCCAGCAGCCGCCTTGGTACTGAAGCTTTCTTT.

This clone has only a few counts. The J gene is TRBJ1-1, the V gene TRBV18; D perhaps matches TRBD1 (5 bases). The CDR3 consists of 14 residues. With 3 bases removed from V and 1 base from J, the gap between germline ends came to 9 bases. The germline V gene has CDR1 KGHSH and CDR2 LQKENI. The CDR3 sequence is CASSPTQENTEAFF. The CDR3 region has the DNA TGTGCCAGCTCACCCACACAGGAGAACACTGAAGCTTTCTTT.

This clone was counted between two and nine times. The CDR3 DNA reads TGTGCCAGCAGCCCCCAGGAGTACGAGCAGTACTTC. The encoded protein is CASSPQEYEQYF. The V and J genes are TRBV7-8 and TRBJ2-7; D not certain. There are 12 residues in the CDR3. CDR1 is SGHVS, CDR2 FQNEAQ, per germline. V was pared by 5 bases and J by 4 bases, with 9 bases between.

This rearrangement joins TRBV7-3 to TRBJ1-5; TRBD1 aligns across 9 bases. Losses at the gene ends were 6 bases for V and 7 bases for J; bases not matched to a gene: 13. CDR3 length: 16 amino acids. Germline V gives CDR1 SGHTA, CDR2 FQGTGA. CDR3: CASSYDRSGQGQPQHF. In DNA, the CDR3 is TGTGCCAGCAGTTATGACCGCTCCGGACAGGGGCAGCCCCAGCATTTT. Full variable domain (missing parts from reference TRBV7-3 and TRBJ1-5): GAGVSQTPSNKVTEKGKYVELRCDPISGHTALYWYRQSLGQGPEFLIYFQGTGAADDSGLPNDRFFAVRPEGSVSTLKIQRTERGDSAVYLCASSYDRSGQGQPQHFGDGTRLSIL.

By sample share, this clone is medium-sized. The chain has TRBV29-1 and TRBJ1-1; D possibly corresponds to TRBD1 (6 bases). Trimming pared 6 bases from V and 3 bases from J, leaving 14 bases between. This CDR3 region has 13 residues. Germline assignment: CDR1 SQVTM and CDR2 ANQGSEA. Written as DNA, the CDR3 is TGCAGCGTAAGGGGGGGGACGTACACTGAAGCTTTCTTT. Translating it yields CSVRGGTYTEAFF. Full variable domain (rest looked up from reference TRBV29-1 and TRBJ1-1): SAVISQKPSRDICQRGTSLTIQCQVDSQVTMMFWYRQQPGQSLTLIATANQGSEATYESGFVIDKFPISRPNLTFSTLTVSNMSPEDSSIYLCSVRGGTYTEAFFGQGTRLTVV.

This clone was seen just once. This is likely an artifact of a read error, given a far larger clone one base away. The V call is TRBV11-2, the J call TRBJ2-5; possibly TRBD2 for D (6 bases). Trimming took off 5 bases at V and 7 bases at J, with 23 bases between the two ends. The CDR3 extends over 16 amino acids. Germline CDR1 is SGHAT and CDR2 is FQNNGV. CDR3 in amino acids: CASSQDMIAAEGTQYF. DNA of the CDR3: TGTGCCAGCAGCCAAGATATGATAGCGGCGGAGGGGACCCAGTACTTC.

The V gene is TRBV7-6, the J gene TRBJ2-1; D remains ambiguous. The germline V and J ends were trimmed by 5 bases and 0 bases, with 14 bases remaining between them. The germline gives CDR1 SGHVS, CDR2 FNYEAQ. The CDR3 runs 16 residues. The CDR3 DNA follows: TGTGCCAGCAGCAAACAGCCATTACACTCCTACAATGAGCAGTTCTTC. It codes for CASSKQPLHSYNEQFF.

The rearrangement links TRBV28 to TRBJ1-5, with 11 bases that match TRBD1. Germline trimming cut 10 bases from V and 6 bases from J; bases unmatched to any gene: 5. The CDR3 has 13 residues. From germline, CDR1 is MDHEN and CDR2 SYDVKM. CDR3 nucleotides: TGTGCCACAGGACAGGGGGCGGTTCAGCCCCAGCATTTT. Translating gives CATGQGAVQPQHF.

A remark on this clone: Germline is not matched at one junction end, which may reflect a read error. This chain links TRBV18 with TRBJ1-4; 12 nucleotides align to TRBD1. Germline CDR1 is KGHSH and CDR2 is LQKENI. The CDR3 runs to 16 residues. The CDR3 DNA sequence: TGTGCCAGCTCAATAGAAATACCGGGACAGGGGGCGGACCCCCTTTTT. Its protein product is CASSIEIPGQGADPLF.

The chain joins TRBV6-1 to TRBJ1-5, with 8 bases identical to TRBD1. The CDR3 is 14 residues long. The germline V gene encodes CDR1 MNHNS and CDR2 SASEGT. After removal of 7 bases from V and 6 bases from J, the junction contained 8 bases not matched to a gene. CDR3 amino acids: CASKGQVFGQPQHF. DNA of the CDR3: TGTGCCAGCAAGGGACAGGTCTTCGGTCAGCCCCAGCATTTT.